The 5 T cell receptor beta chains below come from one sample, sequenced in a study of T cells after yellow fever vaccination. TCRdb itself ran the 5' RACE reads through MiXCR, one entry per CDR3 protein. The sample includes some 320,000 distinct CDR3 sequences, roughly 10% of them seen just once. The sequencing here drew on CD4+ T cells sorted from PBMCs, taken 45 days after the yellow fever booster vaccination. The receptors originated from a young man who received the YFV17D yellow fever vaccine.

For this clonotype: An end of the junction does not agree with germline; a read error may underlie this. The rearrangement links TRBV5-6 to TRBJ2-6; D assignment may be TRBD1 or TRBD2 (6 bases each). The CDR3 consists of 16 residues. The V gene's germline CDR1 is SGHDT and CDR2 YYEEEE. CDR3 region: CASTPGAGSGADVLTF. CDR3 sequence (DNA): TGTGCCAGCACCCCGGGGGCGGGTTCAGGGGCCGACGTCCTGACTTTC.

This clonotype has more than one count but fewer than ten. The rearrangement joins TRBV6-5 to TRBJ1-2; perhaps TRBD1 as D (5 bases). From germline, CDR1 is MNHEY and CDR2 SVGAGI. With 1 base removed from V and 1 base from J, the gap between germline ends came to 7 bases. The CDR3 covers 14 residues. The CDR3, as DNA: TGTGCCAGCAGTTACTTTGGGGGTAACTATGGCTACACCTTC. This codes for CASSYFGGNYGYTF.

This clonotype was observed a handful of times. The rearrangement links TRBV10-3 to TRBJ1-2; TRBD1 matches 7 bases. This CDR3 comprises 13 residues. Unmatched junction bases numbered 2, after V lost 4 bases and J lost 3 bases. The germline CDR1 and CDR2 sequences are ENHRY and SYGVKD. CDR3 sequence (DNA): TGTGCCATCAGTGTAACAGGGGACTATGGCTACACCTTC. Its protein product is CAISVTGDYGYTF.

This clonotype occurred a few times. The chain joins TRBV7-2 to TRBJ2-1; 7 positions match TRBD1. This CDR3 is built from 13 residues. In germline, CDR1 is SGHTA, CDR2 FQGNSA. V gave up 5 bases and J gave up 7 bases; unmatched junction bases: 5. The DNA of the CDR3 is TGTGCCAGCAGCCAAATGACAGGGAATGAGCAGTTCTTC. This gives the protein CASSQMTGNEQFF.

This clonotype was seen repeatedly, ten times or more. The chain carries TRBV7-2 and TRBJ1-1; the D is unclear. The CDR3 is 10 amino acids. Germline V lookup: CDR1 SGHTA, CDR2 FQGNSA. The CDR3 sequence: CGGGNTEAFF. CDR3 coding DNA: TGTGGGGGAGGGAACACTGAAGCTTTCTTT.